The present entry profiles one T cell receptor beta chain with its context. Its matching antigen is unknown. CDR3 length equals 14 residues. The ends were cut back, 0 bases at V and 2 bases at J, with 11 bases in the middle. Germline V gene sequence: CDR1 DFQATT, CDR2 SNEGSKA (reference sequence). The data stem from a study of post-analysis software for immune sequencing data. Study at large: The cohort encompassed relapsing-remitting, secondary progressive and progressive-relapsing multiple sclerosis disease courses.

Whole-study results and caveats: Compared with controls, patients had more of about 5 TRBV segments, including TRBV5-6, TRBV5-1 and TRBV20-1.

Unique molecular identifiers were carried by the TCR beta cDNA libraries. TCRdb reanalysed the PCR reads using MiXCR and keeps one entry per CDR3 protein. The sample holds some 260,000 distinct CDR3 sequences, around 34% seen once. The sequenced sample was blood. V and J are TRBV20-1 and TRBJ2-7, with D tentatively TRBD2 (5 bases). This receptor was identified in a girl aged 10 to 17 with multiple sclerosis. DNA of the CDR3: TGCAGTGCTAGAGATAGGCGGGTGGCCTACGAGCAGTACTTC. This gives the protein CSARDRRVAYEQYF.